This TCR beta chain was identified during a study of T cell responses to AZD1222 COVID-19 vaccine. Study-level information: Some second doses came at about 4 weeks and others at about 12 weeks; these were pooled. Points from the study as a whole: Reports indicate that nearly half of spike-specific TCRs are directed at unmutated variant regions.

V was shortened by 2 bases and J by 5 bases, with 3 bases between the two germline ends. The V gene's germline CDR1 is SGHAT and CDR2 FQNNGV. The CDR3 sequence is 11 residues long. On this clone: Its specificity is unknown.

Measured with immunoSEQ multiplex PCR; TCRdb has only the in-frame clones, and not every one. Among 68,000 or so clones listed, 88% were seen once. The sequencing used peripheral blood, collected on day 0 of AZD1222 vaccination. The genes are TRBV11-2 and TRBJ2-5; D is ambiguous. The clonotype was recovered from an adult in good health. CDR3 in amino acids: CASSLLETQYF. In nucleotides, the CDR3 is TGTGCCAGCAGCTTATTGGAGACCCAGTACTTC.